The 11 T cell receptor beta chains reported below all come from one sample, sequenced in a study of spatial heterogeneity in lung cancer. Findings and caveats of the study: Tumor mutation count correlated with how many alpha and beta TCRs expanded intratumorally.

Indicated time point: sample taken at primary tumor resection. The antigens of these receptors remain unknown. TCRdb reprocessed the 5' RACE reads with MiXCR, giving one entry per CDR3 protein. Of around 10,000 distinct CDR3 sequences in the sample, 9.5% to 15% are singletons; the top ten hold about 40%. The sample here was lung tumor tissue, taken at surgery. These receptor sequences come from a male donor with early-stage non-small cell lung cancer.

A few counts support this clonotype. The chain employs TRBV6-1 and TRBJ1-4; D call uncertain. The CDR3 is 19 amino acids. Trimming pared 1 base from V and 2 bases from J, leaving 20 bases between. CDR1 is MNHNS and CDR2 is SASEGT in the germline V gene. CDR3 in amino acids: CASSEGGSGLRVTNEKLFF. Written as DNA, the CDR3 is TGTGCCAGCAGTGAAGGGGGTAGTGGCTTGCGGGTCACTAATGAAAAACTGTTTTTT.

This clonotype was counted ten times or more. This sequence joins TRBV6-5 and TRBJ1-2, with D perhaps matching TRBD1 (5 bases). Germline V lookup: CDR1 MNHEY, CDR2 SVGAGI. Deletions cut 7 bases from V and 6 bases from J, with 18 bases between. CDR3 length equals 14 residues. The CDR3 loop reads CASIPGLGGNGYTF. CDR3 DNA: TGTGCCAGCATCCCAGGCCTGGGGGGAAATGGCTACACCTTC.

The CDR3 reads CSARDFRGGDEAFF. CDR3 DNA sequence: TGCAGTGCTAGAGACTTTCGAGGGGGCGATGAAGCTTTCTTT. The rearrangement links TRBV20-1 to TRBJ1-1; 7 bases map to TRBD1. CDR3 length: 14 residues. The V gene end was trimmed by 0 bases and the J gene end by 7 bases; junction bases not matched to a gene: 8. Germline loops: CDR1 DFQATT, CDR2 SNEGSKA (reference sequence).

This clonotype showed up just a few times. The chain uses TRBV7-8 and TRBJ1-2; TRBD1 might be the D (5 bases). Germline CDR1 reads SGHVS; CDR2 reads FQNEAQ. This CDR3 has 16 amino acids. V lost 1 base and J lost 4, with 16 bases in between. As DNA, the CDR3 is TGTGCCAGCAGCTTAGGGGAGGCAGGGAGGACCTATGGCTACACCTTC. It translates to CASSLGEAGRTYGYTF.

This clonotype has at least ten counts. The chain links TRBV12-3 or TRBV12-4 to TRBJ1-4; D is unresolved. The V end lost 5 bases, the J end lost 5 bases, and 12 bases lay between the germline ends. This CDR3 is built from 14 residues. The CDR3 sequence is CASSLTASNEKLFF. The CDR3 bases are TGTGCCAGCAGTCTTACGGCCTCAAATGAAAAACTGTTTTTT.

This clonotype was counted between two and nine times. The chain employs TRBV6-6 and TRBJ2-5, with 8 bases identical to TRBD2. V shed 7 bases, J shed 6 bases, and the junction held 10 bases outside the gene matches. Germline CDR1 and CDR2: MNHNY and SVGAGI (reference sequence). The CDR3 loop spans 14 amino acids. As DNA, the CDR3 is TGTGCCAGCACCCTCACCGGGGGGGCAAAGACCCAGTACTTC. Its translation is CASTLTGGAKTQYF.

This clonotype was counted many times. J is TRBJ2-2 and V is TRBV20-1, with 7 bases that match TRBD1. In germline, CDR1 is DFQATT, CDR2 SNEGSKA (reference sequence). Losses at the gene ends were 4 bases for V and 0 bases for J; bases not matched to a gene: 14. CDR3 length equals 18 residues. The CDR3 reads CSAISGTAKGANTGELFF. The CDR3 DNA reads as TGCAGTGCTATTTCCGGGACAGCGAAAGGCGCGAACACCGGGGAGCTGTTTTTT.

The chain uses TRBV6-5 and TRBJ1-5; the D gene is possibly TRBD1 (6 bases). In germline, CDR1 is MNHEY, CDR2 SVGAGI. The CDR3 sequence is 13 residues long. V gave up 8 bases and J gave up 6 bases, with 14 bases separating them. CDR3 DNA: TGTGCCAGCTGTAACAGGGCAGGTCAGCCCCAGCATTTT. Amino acid sequence: CASCNRAGQPQHF.

The chain employs TRBV28 and TRBJ2-3, with D perhaps TRBD2 (6 bases). Trimming pared 6 bases from V and 4 bases from J, leaving 14 bases between. The CDR3 covers 14 residues. Germline CDR1 is MDHEN and CDR2 is SYDVKM. The CDR3, as DNA: TGTGCCAGCAGCCCAAGCGGAGGGGCAGATACGCAGTATTTT. It is translated as CASSPSGGADTQYF.

This clonotype occurred many times. The chain is built from TRBV20-1 and TRBJ1-5; D is undetermined. The CDR3 totals 13 residues. The ends were cut back, 2 bases at V and 7 bases at J, with 12 bases in the middle. CDR1 DFQATT and CDR2 SNEGSKA come from the germline V gene (reference sequence). CDR3 sequence reads: CSARPGVGQPQHF. The CDR3 bases are TGCAGTGCTAGACCGGGAGTCGGACAGCCCCAGCATTTT.

This clonotype was seen at least ten times. The J gene is TRBJ1-1, the V gene TRBV20-1; 8 nucleotides align to TRBD1. CDR1 and CDR2 from the germline V gene are DFQATT and SNEGSKA (reference sequence). The junction had 10 bases not matched to a gene; V was cut back by 5 bases and J by 2 bases. This CDR3 is built from 15 residues. CDR3 bases: TGCAGTGCTCGACAGGGGCGACGAGAAAACACTGAAGCTTTCTTT. It translates to CSARQGRRENTEAFF.